In its sample, the clone carrying this T cell receptor beta chain was seen many times. V was clipped by 0 bases and J by 3 bases, with 9 bases between them. Looked up from germline, CDR1 is LGHDT and CDR2 is YNNKEL (reference sequence). The CDR3 length is 16 residues. This sample was taken from a study of T-cell reconstitution after alpha-beta-depleted transplantation in children. TCRbeta library construction was performed incorporating unique molecular identifiers. One entry per CDR3 protein, called by TCRdb with MiXCR from the PCR reads. There are fewer than 250,000 distinct CDR3 sequences in the sample; roughly 8% occur only once, and under 8% lies in the top ten.

The source of this sequence is a male patient younger than 18 who had a stem cell transplant for acute lymphoblastic leukemia, so the T cells may come from the graft donor. Sequenced material: PBMCs, mostly from graft donor cells, taken 180 days after TCRalphabeta/CD19-depleted stem cell transplant. The chain joins TRBV3-1 to TRBJ2-6; D is unclear. The CDR3, as DNA: TGTGCCAGCAGCCAAGAGAAGATGTTTGGGGCCAACGTCCTGACTTTC. Translated, it gives CASSQEKMFGANVLTF.